This entry lists 25 T cell receptor beta chains sequenced from one sample in a study of CD8+ T cells in alopecia areata. The authors extracted RNA and reverse transcribed it into cDNA as the sequencing template. The assay was immunoSEQ multiplex PCR, and TCRdb's table has in-frame clones only and misses some. The repertoire consists of about 300,000 clones, none detected only once. Cutaneous lymph node cells were pooled, and they were sorted using CD4, CD8alpha, NKG2D, NKG2ACE and other markers. Material: CD4+ T cells sorted from a lymph node. The receptors come from a C3H/HeJ mouse with alopecia areata. As its MHC haplotype, the strain has H2-k.

This clone was observed a few times. Germline and genes here are mouse. The read ends 4 residues before the CDR3 terminus; that terminus is restored from the germline J gene. The chain uses TRBV5 and TRBJ2-7; 9 bases are shared with TRBD2. J lost 0 bases, V lost 4 bases, and 1 base had no gene match. The CDR3 is 14 amino acids. Germline V gene lookup returns CDR1 LGHNA and CDR2 YNLKQL (reference sequence). CDR3 protein: CASSRLGVSYEQYF. The sequenced part of the CDR3 DNA is TGTGCCAGCAGCCGACTGGGGGTCTCCTAT.

This clone was detected many times. Mouse gene names apply. The read gets to within 4 residues of the CDR3 end, and the germline J gene fills in the rest. Other DNA sequences in this sample translate to the same CDR3. The chain carries TRBV13-1 and TRBJ2-2, with D maybe TRBD1 (5 bases). V dropped 0 bases and J dropped 2 bases, with 8 bases sitting between them. The germline V gene has CDR1 NSHNY and CDR2 SYGAGN. The CDR3 covers 15 residues. This chain's CDR3 is CASSDASGNTGQLYF. Incomplete CDR3 DNA: TGTGCCAGCAGTGATGCATCAGGGAACACCGGG.

This clone came up a few times. The gene symbols are mouse symbols. The sequence runs out 4 residues before the end of the CDR3; the remainder is reconstructed from the germline J gene. The rearrangement links TRBV19 to TRBJ2-7, with a tentative D call TRBD1 (5 bases). Between the trimmed V and J ends, which lost 6 bases and 0 bases, there was a span of 16 bases. CDR1 is FNHDT, CDR2 SITEND, per germline (reference sequence). This CDR3 is 15 amino acids long. Incomplete CDR3 DNA: TGTGCCAGCACCCCTCGCAGACAGAGCTCCTAT. This sequence encodes CASTPRRQSSY. The CDR3 in full is CASTPRRQSSYEQYF.

A word on this clone: Germline and genes: mouse. The read comes to an end 4 residues before the CDR3 does, leaving the germline J gene to fill in the end. Other DNA sequences in the sample encode the same CDR3. The genes are TRBV31 and TRBJ1-2, with D possibly matching TRBD1 (6 bases). The germline V gene encodes CDR1 GKSSPN and CDR2 SITVG. There are 13 residues in the CDR3. V was trimmed by 1 base and J by 2 bases, leaving 8 bases between them. CDR3 DNA, as far as it was read: TGTGCCTGGAGTCGAACAGGGAACTCC. Encoded protein: CAWSRTGNS. In full, the CDR3 is CAWSRTGNSDYTF. The whole variable domain, remainder taken from reference TRBV31 and TRBJ1-2, is AQTIHQWPVAEIKAVGSPLSLGCTIKGKSSPNLYWYWQATGGTLQQLFYSITVGQVESVVQLNLSASRPKDDQFILSTEKLLLSHSGFYLCAWSRTGNSDYTFGSGTRLLVI.

This clone was seen ten or more times. Mouse gene names and germline throughout. The CDR3 goes on 4 residues after the read ends, and that part is filled in from the germline J gene. This chain links TRBV29 with TRBJ1-1; the match to TRBD1 covers 10 bases. The CDR3 totals 15 residues. The J segment lost 3 bases and the V segment lost 1 base, leaving 2 bases of the junction unmatched. From germline, CDR1 is MSHET and CDR2 SYDVDS. The sequenced part of the CDR3 DNA is TGTGCTAGCAGTTTATTGGGGACAGGGGACACA. It yields the protein CASSLLGTGDT. The full CDR3 protein is CASSLLGTGDTEVFF.

As for this clone: Gene names are mouse gene names. CDR3 protein: CASSETGTNTEVFF. Incomplete CDR3 DNA: TGTGCCAGCAGCGAGACAGGCACAAACACA. This chain joins TRBV19 and TRBJ1-1; weak D call: TRBD1 (6 bases). Sequencing ends 4 residues short of the CDR3 end; the germline J gene provides the rest. This CDR3 is 14 amino acids long. Germline-derived CDR1 and CDR2 are FNHDT and SITEND (reference sequence). V was trimmed by 5 bases and J by 0 bases, leaving 11 bases between them.

This clone was observed a handful of times. The genes and germline here are from mouse. The read ends 4 residues early relative to the CDR3; the germline J gene fills the gap. Within the sample, other DNA sequences also encode this same CDR3. This chain uses TRBV13-1 with TRBJ2-1; the match to TRBD2 covers 7 bases. V lost 4 bases and J lost 0; bases outside the gene matches: 1. The length of the CDR3 is 14 residues. The germline V gene encodes CDR1 NSHNY and CDR2 SYGAGN. The CDR3 spells CASSLGDNYAEQFF. The sequenced CDR3 bases are TGTGCCAGCAGTCTGGGGGATAACTATGCT.

This clone showed up just a few times. Gene names denote mouse genes. Coverage ceases 4 residues before the CDR3 finishes, and the germline J gene fills in the end. The V and J genes are TRBV5 and TRBJ1-1, with 8 bases lining up with TRBD1. The CDR3 contains 12 residues. CDR1 and CDR2 (germline): LGHNA, YNLKQL (reference sequence). CDR3 residues: CASSPTGEEVFF. CDR3 DNA, as far as it was read: TGTGCCAGCAGCCCGACAGGGGAA.

A remark on this clone: Gene names are mouse gene names. The sequence runs out 4 residues before the end of the CDR3; the remainder is reconstructed from the germline J gene. This same CDR3 is encoded by further DNA sequences in the sample. This rearrangement joins TRBV13-3 to TRBJ1-1; D possibly corresponds to TRBD1 (6 bases). Germline V gene lookup returns CDR1 NNHDY and CDR2 SYVADS. The CDR3 consists of 12 residues. The covered CDR3 bases are TGTGCCAGCAGTGATAGGACAGCA. It is translated as CASSDRTA. The CDR3, in full, reads CASSDRTAEVFF.

Only a few counts were recorded for this clone. Genes and germline come from the mouse. The read is 4 residues too short to cover the CDR3 end, so that end is filled in from the germline J gene. The chain is built from TRBV5 and TRBJ2-1; TRBD1 matches at 9 bases. Germline lookup yields CDR1 LGHNA and CDR2 YNLKQL (reference sequence). With 1 base clipped from V and 5 bases from J, the junction kept 3 bases outside the gene matches. The CDR3 spans 15 residues. CDR3 DNA, as far as it was read: TGTGCCAGCAGCCAAGTAACAGGGGGCCATGCT. It codes for CASSQVTGGHA. The complete CDR3 sequence is CASSQVTGGHAEQFF.

To note about this clone: All gene names here are mouse names. The read finishes 4 residues shy of the CDR3 end, and the germline J gene is used to complete it. The rearrangement uses TRBV13-1 and TRBJ2-4; 10 positions match TRBD2. The J segment lost 1 base and the V segment lost 0 bases, leaving 5 bases of the junction unmatched. Germline V gene sequence: CDR1 NSHNY, CDR2 SYGAGN. CDR3 length: 17 amino acids. CDR3 DNA (partial): TGTGCCAGCAGTGATGCCCGGGACTGGGGTGGTCAAAAC. It specifies CASSDARDWGGQN. The full CDR3 protein is CASSDARDWGGQNTLYF.

This clone was counted between two and nine times. The listed genes are named as in mouse. The observed sequence ends 4 residues before the CDR3 terminus, with the missing tail filled in from the germline J gene. The chain combines TRBV19 with TRBJ2-2; 9 bases are a match to TRBD2. Germline trimming cut 5 bases from V and 1 base from J; bases unmatched to any gene: 3. This CDR3 is 15 amino acids long. Germline assignment: CDR1 FNHDT and CDR2 SITEND (reference sequence). The CDR3 sequence: CASSGDWVNTGQLYF. The covered CDR3 bases are TGTGCCAGCAGCGGGGACTGGGTAAACACCGGG.

This clone was seen only a few times. Here the gene names and germline are mouse. Sequencing ends 4 residues short of the CDR3 end; the germline J gene provides the rest. The chain employs TRBV31 and TRBJ2-5; 8 bases map to TRBD2. CDR3 length equals 15 residues. Germline V lookup: CDR1 GKSSPN, CDR2 SITVG. V lost 2 bases, J lost 0 bases, and 4 bases stayed unmatched. The CDR3 here is CAWSAGGWNQDTQYF. CDR3 DNA, as far as it was read: TGTGCCTGGAGTGCTGGGGGGTGGAACCAAGAC.

This clone was detected a few times. The genes and germline here are from mouse. From the germline J gene comes the end of the CDR3, since the read stops 4 residues before it. The chain carries TRBV13-1 and TRBJ1-1; D may be TRBD1 (5 bases). Germline CDR1 and CDR2: NSHNY and SYGAGN. This CDR3 contains 12 residues. CDR3 residues: CASSDGQTEVFF. Incomplete CDR3 DNA: TGTGCCAGCAGTGATGGACAGACA.

Note on this clone: Gene labels here are mouse ones. The CDR3 reads CASYGTGEDTQYF. CDR3 DNA (partial): TGTGCCAGCTACGGGACAGGGGAGGAC. The V call is TRBV19, the J call TRBJ2-5; 10 bases map to TRBD1. The DNA ends 4 residues before the CDR3 does, and the rest of the CDR3 is filled in from the germline J gene. This CDR3 is 13 amino acids long. Germline V lookup: CDR1 FNHDT, CDR2 SITEND (reference sequence).

As to this clone: Genes and germline are mouse. The CDR3 extends 4 residues past the end of the read, so its final part is completed from the germline J gene. This chain links TRBV13-1 with TRBJ2-2, with 11 nucleotides matching TRBD2. CDR1 NSHNY and CDR2 SYGAGN come from the germline V gene. The trim removed 9 bases at V and 3 bases at J, leaving 7 bases unmatched. This CDR3 has 15 residues. The CDR3 spells CATSRLGGYTGQLYF. CDR3 DNA, as far as it was read: TGTGCCACCTCGCGACTGGGGGGGTACACCGGG.

About this clone itself: Germline and genes here are mouse. The read terminates 4 residues ahead of where the CDR3 ends, so the germline J gene completes it. Different DNA sequences within this sample yield the same CDR3. This rearrangement joins TRBV19 to TRBJ1-2, with 8 bases matching TRBD1. V shed 2 bases and J 3 bases; nucleotides not matched to a gene: 3. Per germline, CDR1 FNHDT and CDR2 SITEND (reference sequence). This CDR3 comprises 14 residues. The CDR3 DNA, read in part, is TGTGCCAGCAGTATGACAGGGGTCGACTCC. Protein: CASSMTGVDS. The full CDR3 reads CASSMTGVDSDYTF.

This clone was seen only a few times. Mouse germline and gene names are used. The read terminates 3 residues ahead of where the CDR3 ends, so the germline J gene completes it. This rearrangement joins TRBV19 to TRBJ1-6, with D perhaps TRBD1 (6 bases). TRBJ1-6 is reported as an ORF; its role is uncertain. V lost 8 bases to trimming and J lost 3 bases, with 9 bases between them. The CDR3 is 13 residues long. Germline CDR1 FNHDT, CDR2 SITEND (reference sequence). The CDR3 region is CASQGIYNSPLYF. Partial CDR3 DNA: TGTGCCAGTCAGGGGATCTATAATTCGCCC.

For this clone: The gene names here belong to mouse. Distinct nucleotide sequences in the sample also encode this CDR3. CDR3 loop: CTCSATGDAEQFF. The CDR3 DNA, read in part, is TGCACCTGCAGTGCAACTGGGGATGCT. The chain uses TRBV1 and TRBJ2-1; TRBD2 agrees at 7 bases. Sequencing ends 4 residues short of the CDR3 end; the germline J gene provides the rest. The CDR3 totals 13 residues. V shed 2 bases and J 5 bases; nucleotides not matched to a gene: 0. Germline CDR1 is NSQYPW and CDR2 is LRSPGD (reference sequence).

This clone was recorded a few times. All gene names here are mouse names. With the read ending 4 residues before the CDR3 end, the germline J gene is used to fill in that end. Different DNA sequences within this sample yield the same CDR3. The rearrangement joins TRBV19 to TRBJ2-1; possibly TRBD1 for D (6 bases). V was shortened by 5 bases and J by 1 base, with 7 bases between the two germline ends. There are 13 residues in the CDR3. CDR1 and CDR2 from the germline V gene are FNHDT and SITEND (reference sequence). CDR3 sequence: CASRRGNYAEQFF. CDR3 bases read: TGTGCCAGCAGGAGGGGGAACTATGCT.

This clone was found a few times. Gene names follow the mouse nomenclature. Sequencing ends 4 residues short of the CDR3 end; the germline J gene provides the rest. This chain connects TRBV17 to TRBJ2-3; tentative D call: TRBD1 (6 bases). Per germline, CDR1 MNHDT and CDR2 YYDKIL. CDR3 length: 15 amino acids. V lost 6 bases and J lost 0, with 13 bases in between. CDR3 sequence: CASRAGTTSAETLYF. The CDR3 DNA, read in part, is TGTGCTAGCAGGGCCGGGACAACTAGTGCAGAA.

This clone was detected only a few times. The gene names given are mouse names. Read sequence stops 4 residues before the CDR3 end, and the germline J gene provides the missing end. J is TRBJ2-3 and V is TRBV4, with 9 bases identical to TRBD2. The V gene's germline CDR1 is LGHDT and CDR2 YNNKQL (reference sequence). This CDR3 contains 16 residues. Trimming took 5 bases from V and 0 from J; bases not matched to a gene: 6. The CDR3 sequence is CASSLRLGASAETLYF. The DNA read from the CDR3 is TGTGCCAGCAGCCTTCGACTGGGGGCTAGTGCAGAA.

There are a few counts of this clone. Germline and genes here are mouse. The read gets to within 4 residues of the CDR3 end, and the germline J gene fills in the rest. The V call is TRBV13-1, the J call TRBJ2-4, with 11 bases identical to TRBD2. Germline V gene data show CDR1 as NSHNY and CDR2 as SYGAGN. The CDR3 covers 16 residues. V dropped 1 base and J dropped 1; count of bases not matched to a gene: 2. The part of the CDR3 DNA that was read is TGTGCCAGCAGTGATCACTGGGGGGGCGGTCAAAAC. This translates into CASSDHWGGGQN. The full CDR3 protein is CASSDHWGGGQNTLYF.

Turning to this clone: The genes and germline here are from mouse. From the germline J gene comes the end of the CDR3, since the read stops 4 residues before it. Distinct nucleotide sequences in the sample also encode this CDR3. J is TRBJ1-2 and V is TRBV31; 7 positions match TRBD1. CDR3 length equals 13 residues. Losses at the gene ends were 3 bases for V and 4 bases for J; bases not matched to a gene: 5. Germline values: CDR1 GKSSPN, CDR2 SITVG. The CDR3 here is CAWSDRDGSDYTF. The covered CDR3 bases are TGTGCCTGGAGCGACAGGGACGGCTCC.

There are many counts of this clone. Gene and germline names: mouse. The read falls 4 residues short of the CDR3 end, and the missing part is taken from the germline J gene. The genes are TRBV17 and TRBJ2-1; D perhaps matches TRBD1 (5 bases). Trimming shortened V by 10 bases and J by 1 base, and 8 bases separated the two germline ends. Germline values: CDR1 MNHDT, CDR2 YYDKIL. The CDR3 covers 12 residues. The DNA read from the CDR3 is TGTGCTATCGGACAAAACTATGCT. Its translation: CAIGQNYA. The entire CDR3 reads CAIGQNYAEQFF.